Here is one T cell receptor (beta chain) with its context. The data derive from a study of blood T cell repertoires in COVID-19. Germline values: CDR1 SGHAT, CDR2 FQNNGV. V was pared by 6 bases and J by 5 bases, with 16 bases between. This CDR3 is 14 amino acids long. The data were produced by immunoSEQ multiplex PCR, yet TCRdb's version contains in-frame clones alone and is incomplete. The repertoire includes about 73,000 clones, around 83% of them detected once, and around 5% sits in the top ten. The V gene is TRBV11-2, the J gene TRBJ1-2, with D possibly TRBD1 on 6 matching bases. Sequencing used peripheral blood. The TCR was taken from a man in his fifties or sixties with active COVID-19. CDR3 DNA: TGTGCCAGCAGGCTGGGGGGGGCGGAGTATGGCTACACCTTC. It codes for CASRLGGAEYGYTF.